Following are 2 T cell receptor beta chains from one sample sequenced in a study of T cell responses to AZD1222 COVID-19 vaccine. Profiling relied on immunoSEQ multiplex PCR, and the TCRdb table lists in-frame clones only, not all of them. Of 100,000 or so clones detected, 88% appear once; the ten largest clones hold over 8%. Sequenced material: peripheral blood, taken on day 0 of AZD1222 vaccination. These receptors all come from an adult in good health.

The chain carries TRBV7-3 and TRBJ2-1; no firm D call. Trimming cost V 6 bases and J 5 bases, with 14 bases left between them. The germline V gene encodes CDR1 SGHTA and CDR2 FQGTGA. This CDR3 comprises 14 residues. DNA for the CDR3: TGTGCCAGCAGTCCGAGTCCGGCAGACAATGAGCAGTTCTTC. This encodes CASSPSPADNEQFF.

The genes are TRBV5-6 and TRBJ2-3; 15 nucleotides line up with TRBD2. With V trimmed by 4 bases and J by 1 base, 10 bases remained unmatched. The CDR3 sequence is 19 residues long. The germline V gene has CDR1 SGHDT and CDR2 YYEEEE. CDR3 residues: CASSPSGLAGGWGTDTQYF. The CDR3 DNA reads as TGTGCCAGCAGCCCGAGTGGACTAGCGGGAGGGTGGGGCACAGATACGCAGTATTTT.